This entry concerns a single TCR beta chain. These data belong to a study of blood T cell repertoires in COVID-19. Study-wide context: Sites in the United States, Italy and Spain provided acute and convalescent COVID-19 samples. Nucleic acid was either cDNA or gDNA, and it came from T cells, B-cell-depleted T cells, or PBMCs.

The CDR3 length is 14 residues. V lost 9 bases to trimming and J lost 2 bases, with 17 bases between them. Germline assignment: CDR1 LNHDA and CDR2 SQIVND (reference sequence). Under the authors' procedure: For nucleated cells, counts were estimated from reference gene primer amplification. Some clones are missing from TCRdb's copy, which holds only in-frame ones; the method was immunoSEQ multiplex PCR. V and J calls plus clone size are reproduced from that table; the DNA served to infer D and trimming. This sample has approximately 73,000 clones, with around 86% found just once. The receptor was isolated from a woman aged 55-70 years with acute or convalescent COVID-19. The source material was peripheral blood. This chain connects TRBV19 to TRBJ2-7, with D tentatively TRBD2 (7 bases). The CDR3 region has the DNA TGTGCCAGCAAGATGGGGGGGCCCCCCTACGAGCAGTACTTC. This sequence encodes CASKMGGPPYEQYF. Supplemented by reference TRBV19 and TRBJ2-7, the full variable domain reads DGGITQSPKYLFRKEGQNVTLSCEQNLNHDAMYWYRQDPGQGLRLIYYSQIVNDFQKGDIAEGYSVSREKKESFPLTVTSAQKNPTAFYLCASKMGGPPYEQYFGPGTRLTVT.